This paragraph covers one T cell receptor beta chain sequence. The antigen remains undetermined. The sample is drawn from a study of blood T cells in healthy people across ages. Study conclusions and caveats: One million T cells yielded diversity estimates that were considered underestimates.

The authors drew roughly 9.8 milliliters of peripheral blood from each donor. Germline CDR1 and CDR2: MGHDK and SYGVNS. The CDR3 is 14 residues long. The V end lost 2 bases, the J end lost 4 bases, and 11 bases lay between the germline ends. With a J-beta primer mix and a sample-barcoded 5' primer, a second PCR ran about 7 to 12 cycles. Using its own MiXCR run on the 5' RACE reads, TCRdb lists one record per CDR3 protein. The sample includes 1.5 million to 2 million distinct CDR3 sequences, 40% to 55% seen only once; the top ten take roughly 2%. This clonotype originated in a woman in her 40s in good health. Sequencing was done on a sample of blood. The rearrangement uses TRBV25-1 and TRBJ1-2, with D unclear. Written as DNA, the CDR3 is TGTGCCAGCAGTGAAGTAGGTCAGGCCTATGGCTACACCTTC. It encodes CASSEVGQAYGYTF.